The TCR beta chain under discussion was sequenced for a study of cytotoxic CD8 clonotypes in ibrutinib-treated CLL. Germline V gene data show CDR1 as LNHDA and CDR2 as SQIVND (reference sequence). CDR3 length: 12 amino acids. Trimming shortened V by 5 bases and J by 0 bases, and 2 bases separated the two germline ends. Depth targeted 1 in 200,000 to 1 in 1 million T cells, averaging roughly 9.3x coverage per clonotype. The table came from immunoSEQ multiplex PCR; TCRdb's copy has only in-frame clones and leaves some out. The sample consists of about 250,000 clones, 70% of them appearing once. The clonotype comes from a human donor with chronic lymphocytic leukemia. Sequences were derived from PBMCs, sampled after 24 months of ibrutinib treatment. The chain combines TRBV19 with TRBJ1-5; D call uncertain. CDR3: CASSYSNQPQHF. In DNA form, the CDR3 reads TGTGCCAGTAGTTATAGCAATCAGCCCCAGCATTTT.